This T cell receptor beta chain emerged from a study of blood T cell repertoires in COVID-19. Study as a whole: Italy, Spain and the United States were the sources of the convalescent and acute COVID-19 samples. T cells, B-cell-depleted T cells, or PBMCs supplied cDNA or gDNA.

CDR1 is SGHVS and CDR2 is FQNEAQ in the germline V gene. The CDR3 covers 13 residues. With 1 base removed from V and 6 bases from J, the gap between germline ends came to 7 bases. Repertoires were generated with immunoSEQ multiplex PCR, while TCRdb's copy carries only in-frame clones and drops some. The profile shows 55,000 to 80,000 clones, 80% to 90% of them singletons. Sequences were obtained from peripheral blood. The receptor comes from a man between 45 and 60 years old with acute or convalescent COVID-19. This rearrangement joins TRBV7-8 to TRBJ2-1; the D is unclear. CDR3 sequence: CASSLGRSNEQFF. The CDR3 DNA is TGTGCCAGCAGCTTAGGGCGGAGCAATGAGCAGTTCTTC. The full variable domain, in which reference TRBV7-8 and TRBJ2-1 provide the parts outside the CDR3, is GAGVSQSPRYKVAKRGQDVALRCDPISGHVSLFWYQQALGQGPEFLTYFQNEAQLDKSGLPSDRFFAERPEGSVSTLKIQRTQQEDSAVYLCASSLGRSNEQFFGPGTRLTVL.